The entry below gives a single TCR beta chain sequence along with its context. The antigen remains unidentified. Profiled with immunoSEQ multiplex PCR; TCRdb holds only in-frame clones, not every one. The data show approximately 260,000 clones, 86% seen once. This sample was taken from a study of cytomegalovirus exposure and HLA in healthy donors. Trimming left V 9 bases short and J 2 bases short, with 17 bases between. CDR1 MNHEY and CDR2 SVGAGI come from the germline V gene. This CDR3 spans 14 amino acids. The study's findings and limits: Most sequenced TCRs were rare (though some public TCRs occurred in many donors). The CMV antigen specificity of a few CMV-associated chains was confirmed through in vitro analysis.

The V and J genes are TRBV6-5 and TRBJ2-7; D might be TRBD2 (6 bases). This TCR was sampled from a woman between 18 and 30 years old in good health and CMV-seronegative. Sequencing was done on a sample of PBMCs. CDR3 sequence: CASRPQGEAYEQYF. The CDR3 region has the DNA TGTGCCAGTAGGCCGCAAGGGGAGGCCTACGAGCAGTACTTC.